Shown below are 18 T cell receptor beta chains from a single sample sequenced in a study of identical twins. Using its own MiXCR run on the 5' RACE reads, TCRdb lists one record per CDR3 protein. The table shows hundreds of thousands of distinct CDR3 sequences, with 12% occurring only once. This sample was shared with a second study, whose subject was yellow fever vaccine responses in identical twins.

Sequencing used PBMCs. These TCRs come from a woman under 30 in good health.

This clonotype was observed a handful of times. The chain employs TRBV4-1 and TRBJ2-5, with D possibly matching TRBD1 (7 bases). V was cut by 0 bases and J by 5 bases, with 16 bases left in between. The CDR3 is made up of 16 amino acids. Looked up from germline, CDR1 is MGHRA and CDR2 is YSYEKL. CDR3 coding DNA: TGCGCCAGCAGCCAAGATATCGGAGGGGGCGGTGAGACCCAGTACTTC. This codes for CASSQDIGGGGETQYF.

A few counts support this clonotype. The J gene is TRBJ1-4, the V gene TRBV12-3 or TRBV12-4; D is undetermined. The CDR3 contains 12 residues. Trimming stripped 3 bases from V and 7 bases from J, with 6 bases between. The CDR3 reads CASSFRPEKLFF. CDR3 sequence (DNA): TGTGCCAGCAGTTTCCGACCTGAAAAACTGTTTTTT.

This clonotype has only a few counts. V and J are TRBV6-2 or TRBV6-3 and TRBJ2-1; D call uncertain. The CDR3 contains 15 residues. Germline V lookup: CDR1 MNHEY, CDR2 SVGEGT. Trimming shortened V by 5 bases and J by 6 bases, and 17 bases separated the two germline ends. The CDR3 nucleotides read TGTGCCAGCAGTGGCCCCCCGCCCATGCCCAATGAGCAGTTCTTC. The encoded protein is CASSGPPPMPNEQFF.

The J gene is TRBJ2-7, the V gene TRBV7-9, with 10 bases fitting TRBD1. Per germline, CDR1 SEHNR and CDR2 FQNEAQ (reference sequence). The CDR3 spans 12 residues. Trimming cost V 10 bases and J 6 bases; bases outside gene matches: 6. CDR3 DNA sequence: TGTGCCACCCAGGGACAGGGGCGCGAGCAGTACTTC. Amino acids: CATQGQGREQYF.

This clonotype was picked up many times. The chain employs TRBV9 and TRBJ1-2, with TRBD1 identical over 8 bases. CDR1 SGDLS and CDR2 YYNGEE come from the germline V gene. After removal of 0 bases from V and 4 bases from J, the junction contained 8 bases not matched to a gene. The CDR3 spans 16 residues. The CDR3 is CASSVAEGQGAYGYTF. The CDR3 coding sequence is TGTGCCAGCAGCGTAGCGGAAGGACAGGGAGCCTATGGCTACACCTTC.

The chain has TRBV5-1 and TRBJ1-6, with D possibly matching TRBD1 (6 bases). V was pared by 3 bases and J by 9 bases, with 10 bases between. There are 13 residues in the CDR3. CDR1 is SGHRS and CDR2 is YFSETQ in the germline V gene. The CDR3 spells CASSWGRGSPLHF. Here the CDR3 DNA reads TGCGCCAGCAGCTGGGGCAGGGGTTCACCCCTCCACTTT.

V and J are TRBV18 and TRBJ2-4; unclear D gene. The CDR3 consists of 13 residues. Germline V gene lookup returns CDR1 KGHSH and CDR2 LQKENI. V gave up 0 bases and J gave up 9 bases, with 9 bases separating them. The CDR3 protein is CASSPPTAIIQYF. The CDR3 nucleotides read TGTGCCAGCTCACCACCGACGGCAATCATTCAGTACTTC.

Only a few counts were recorded for this clonotype. Here the CDR3 DNA reads TGTGCCAGCAGCCGAAGGGGGGGGGTTGAGACCCAGTACTTC. Translated, it gives CASSRRGGVETQYF. The chain joins TRBV7-6 to TRBJ2-5; weak D call: TRBD2 (7 bases). Germline CDR1 is SGHVS and CDR2 is FNYEAQ. V was pared by 5 bases and J by 5 bases, with 15 bases between. This CDR3 is built from 14 residues.

This clonotype has more than one count but fewer than ten. Sequence at one end of the junction differs from germline and may be a read error. The chain is built from TRBV25-1 and TRBJ2-5; a weak D match, TRBD1 (6 bases). Germline assignment: CDR1 MGHDK and CDR2 SYGVNS. The CDR3 has 14 amino acids. CDR3 in DNA: TGTGCCAGCGGTGAGGCAGGGGCGTGGGAGACCCAGTACTTC. Protein: CASGEAGAWETQYF. Full variable domain (rest looked up from reference TRBV25-1 and TRBJ2-5): EADIYQTPRYLVIGTGKKITLECSQTMGHDKMYWYQQDPGMELHLIHYSYGVNSTEKGDLSSESTVSRIRTEHFPLTLESARPSHTSQYLCASGEAGAWETQYFGPGTRLLVL.

The sample holds a few counts of this clonotype. This chain connects TRBV24-1 to TRBJ2-1; the D is unclear. Trimming cost V 0 bases and J 7 bases, with 6 bases left between them. Per germline, CDR1 KGHDR and CDR2 SFDVKD. CDR3 length: 13 amino acids. The CDR3 reads CATSDLLQNEQFF. The CDR3 nucleotides read TGTGCCACCAGTGATTTGCTTCAGAATGAGCAGTTCTTC.

This clonotype was seen many times. V is TRBV7-2 and J is TRBJ2-1, with 9 bases fitting TRBD1. There are 17 residues in the CDR3. The ends lost 3 bases at V and 2 bases at J; junction bases unmatched: 8. Germline V gene data show CDR1 as SGHTA and CDR2 as FQGNSA. The CDR3, as DNA: TGTGCCAGCAGCTTCCCCCGGGACAGGGCCCCCTACAATGAGCAGTTCTTC. It is translated as CASSFPRDRAPYNEQFF.

For the CDR3, the DNA is TGTGCCAGCAGTTACTCGCCTTTCACAGATACGCAGTATTTT. Protein sequence: CASSYSPFTDTQYF. V gene TRBV6-5 combines with J gene TRBJ2-3, with D unclear. Trimming left V 0 bases short and J 2 bases short, with 6 bases between. Looked up from germline, CDR1 is MNHEY and CDR2 is SVGAGI. The CDR3 sequence is 14 residues long.

The genes are TRBV5-5 and TRBJ2-1; D unclear. CDR3 size: 15 residues. Germline loops: CDR1 SGHKS, CDR2 YYEKEE (reference sequence). Trimming left V 1 base short and J 3 bases short, with 11 bases between. The CDR3 DNA follows: TGTGCCAGCAGCTTGTTCCCGGAATTCTACAATGAGCAGTTCTTC. Translation: CASSLFPEFYNEQFF.

This clonotype showed up just a few times. V gene TRBV7-9 combines with J gene TRBJ2-7; D is uncertain. From germline, CDR1 is SEHNR and CDR2 FQNEAQ (reference sequence). The V end lost 3 bases, the J end lost 0 bases, and 0 bases lay between the germline ends. The CDR3 is made up of 11 amino acids. In DNA form, the CDR3 reads TGTGCCAGCAGCTTCTCCTACGAGCAGTACGTC. This gives the protein CASSFSYEQYV.

In its sample, this clonotype was seen a few times. The chain is built from TRBV20-1 and TRBJ2-7; the match to TRBD2 covers 14 bases. CDR1 and CDR2 from the germline V gene are DFQATT and SNEGSKA (reference sequence). The CDR3 is 14 amino acids. V was clipped by 5 bases and J by 6 bases; unmatched bases: 6. The CDR3: CSAPTSGRASEQYF. The CDR3 DNA follows: TGCAGTGCTCCGACTAGCGGGAGGGCCAGCGAGCAGTACTTC.

The rearrangement uses TRBV20-1 and TRBJ2-7; TRBD2 aligns across 8 bases. The CDR3 spans 13 residues. The germline V gene encodes CDR1 DFQATT and CDR2 SNEGSKA (reference sequence). The junction had 4 bases not matched to a gene; V was cut back by 0 bases and J by 6 bases. CDR3 sequence reads: CSARDDSGTEQYF. For the CDR3, the DNA is TGCAGTGCTAGAGATGATAGCGGGACCGAGCAGTACTTC.

V gene TRBV4-1 combines with J gene TRBJ2-7; 10 bases agree with TRBD2. V shed 4 bases, J shed 0 bases, and the junction held 6 bases outside the gene matches. CDR1 and CDR2 from the germline V gene are MGHRA and YSYEKL. CDR3 length: 16 residues. In DNA form, the CDR3 reads TGCGCCAGCAGCCCGGGACTAGCGTTTAGCTCCTACGAGCAGTACTTC. Residues: CASSPGLAFSSYEQYF.

In its sample, this clonotype was seen a few times. The chain combines TRBV6-2 or TRBV6-3 with TRBJ1-2; unclear D gene. Germline loops: CDR1 MNHEY, CDR2 SVGEGT. Trimming left V 6 bases short and J 8 bases short, with 10 bases between. The CDR3 covers 11 residues. The CDR3 DNA is TGTGCCAGCAGGAGTGGGTTGGGCTACACCTTC. Translated: CASRSGLGYTF.